These 13 T cell receptor beta chains were sequenced from one sample in a study of T cell responses to AZD1222 COVID-19 vaccine. Only in-frame clones appear in the TCRdb table, and some are missing; sequencing was by immunoSEQ multiplex PCR. The table has about 150,000 clones, 85% to 90% seen once. The input for sequencing was peripheral blood, taken on day 0 of MenACWY control vaccination. The receptors were gathered from an adult in good health.

V usage is TRBV5-4 and J usage is TRBJ1-2; a possible D gene is TRBD1 (6 bases). Trimming removed 0 bases from V and 8 bases from J, with 17 bases in between. Germline V gene sequence: CDR1 SGHNT, CDR2 YYREEE (reference sequence). This CDR3 is built from 15 residues. CDR3 region: CASSLGQAPQRGYTF. The CDR3 nucleotides read TGTGCCAGCAGCTTGGGACAGGCTCCTCAGAGGGGCTACACCTTC.

V is TRBV2 and J is TRBJ2-2, with a possible D match to TRBD1 (5 bases). Trimming removed 3 bases from V and 3 bases from J, with 11 bases in between. Germline loops: CDR1 SNHLY, CDR2 FYNNEI. The CDR3 covers 15 residues. CDR3 coding DNA: TGTGCCAGCAGTGAGGAAACAGGTGACACCGGGGAGCTGTTTTTT. This sequence encodes CASSEETGDTGELFF.

V is TRBV5-6 and J is TRBJ2-1, with D possibly being TRBD2 (5 bases). This CDR3 has 15 amino acids. The ends were cut back, 0 bases at V and 3 bases at J, with 10 bases in the middle. The V gene's germline CDR1 is SGHDT and CDR2 YYEEEE. CDR3 region: CASSLGSGYYNEQFF. The CDR3 DNA reads as TGTGCCAGCAGCTTGGGTTCGGGGTACTACAATGAGCAGTTCTTC.

This clone has a single count. The rearrangement links TRBV9 to TRBJ2-1; the match to TRBD2 covers 13 bases. Germline V CDR1 and CDR2: SGDLS, YYNGEE. The CDR3 has 16 amino acids. V lost 0 bases to trimming and J lost 10 bases; unmatched junction nucleotides: 7. The CDR3 region is CASSVAGLAGHSEQFF. The CDR3 nucleotides are TGTGCCAGCAGCGTAGCGGGACTAGCGGGACACAGCGAGCAGTTCTTC.

This clone appeared a few times. V gene TRBV2 combines with J gene TRBJ1-6; the match to TRBD1 covers 7 bases. CDR3 length: 16 residues. Trimming took 8 bases from V and 9 from J; bases not matched to a gene: 16. Per germline, CDR1 SNHLY and CDR2 FYNNEI. Written as DNA, the CDR3 is TGTGCCAGCCGTAGAGGACAGGCCTCGCTAGGTTCACCCCTCCACTTT. It translates to CASRRGQASLGSPLHF.

The genes are TRBV10-1 and TRBJ2-3; 7 positions match TRBD2. The germline V gene encodes CDR1 WNHNN and CDR2 SYGVQD (reference sequence). The V and J ends lost 2 bases and 2 bases, in that order; junction bases with no gene match: 4. The CDR3 is 15 amino acids. The CDR3 nucleotides are TGCGCCAGCAGTGAGGCGGGGGAGCTCACAGATACGCAGTATTTT. It translates to CASSEAGELTDTQYF.

This chain connects TRBV5-1 to TRBJ1-1; no clear D gene. Trimming removed 1 base at V and 1 base at J, with 8 bases between. Germline V lookup: CDR1 SGHRS, CDR2 YFSETQ. CDR3 size: 14 residues. The CDR3 sequence is CASSLYPGNTEAFF. CDR3 nucleotides: TGCGCCAGCAGCTTGTATCCGGGGAACACTGAAGCTTTCTTT.

The chain has TRBV5-1 and TRBJ2-7; 8 nucleotides match TRBD1. The CDR3 length is 14 residues. The V and J ends lost 2 bases and 5 bases, in that order; junction bases with no gene match: 6. The V gene's germline CDR1 is SGHRS and CDR2 YFSETQ. The CDR3 bases are TGCGCCAGCAGCTTAGGGGGACAGGTCGACGAGCAGTACGTC. This sequence encodes CASSLGGQVDEQYV.

The gene calls are TRBV5-1 and TRBJ2-5; perhaps TRBD1 as D (6 bases). Germline V gene data show CDR1 as SGHRS and CDR2 as YFSETQ. This CDR3 is 15 amino acids long. V lost 5 bases to trimming and J lost 0 bases, with 14 bases between them. In DNA, the CDR3 is TGCGCCAGCAGGAGCCGGACAGCGTACCAAGAGACCCAGTACTTC. This sequence encodes CASRSRTAYQETQYF.

The rearrangement joins TRBV2 to TRBJ2-1; 8 nucleotides agree with TRBD1. The CDR3 is 16 residues long. Germline V gives CDR1 SNHLY, CDR2 FYNNEI. V was clipped by 2 bases and J by 3 bases; unmatched bases: 6. The CDR3 region has the DNA TGTGCCAGCAGTGAAAAACAGGGGGGCTACTACAATGAGCAGTTCTTC. Its translation: CASSEKQGGYYNEQFF.

The chain is built from TRBV28 and TRBJ1-5, with D possibly matching TRBD1 (5 bases). Germline V gene lookup returns CDR1 MDHEN and CDR2 SYDVKM. The CDR3 sequence is 15 residues long. V lost 6 bases to trimming and J lost 3 bases, with 15 bases between them. DNA of the CDR3: TGTGCCAGCAGCTCCGCTACAGGTATCAATCAGCCCCAGCATTTT. Protein product: CASSSATGINQPQHF.

The J gene is TRBJ2-1, the V gene TRBV6-6, with 9 bases matching TRBD2. CDR1 MNHNY and CDR2 SVGAGI come from the germline V gene (reference sequence). V lost 8 bases, J lost 6 bases, and 11 bases stayed unmatched. The CDR3 sequence is 15 residues long. The CDR3 nucleotides read TGTGCCAGCTCAATTGGGACTAGCCGATTCAATGAGCAGTTCTTC. It translates to CASSIGTSRFNEQFF.

This chain connects TRBV7-9 to TRBJ1-4, with unresolved D. V dropped 4 bases and J dropped 6 bases, with 12 bases sitting between them. Germline V gene lookup returns CDR1 SEHNR and CDR2 FQNEAQ (reference sequence). The CDR3 is made up of 14 amino acids. The CDR3 sequence is CASSSRTAYEKLFF. DNA for the CDR3: TGTGCCAGCAGCTCCCGGACGGCTTATGAAAAACTGTTTTTT.